This T cell receptor (beta chain) was sequenced during a study of CD8 T cells in Susac syndrome. The overall study: Blood was drawn from patients with Susac syndrome. At that point, they were therapy-naive, on corticosteroids, or on intravenous immunoglobulin alone.

On this clonotype itself: Its antigen is not identified.

RNA amounts of 0.5 to 1 ug underwent reverse transcription with random hexamers. The CDR3 of TCR beta was amplified by immunoSEQ multiplex PCR across 54 Vbeta and 13 Jbeta. MiXCR, run by TCRdb on the immunoSEQ multiplex PCR reads, gives a single entry per CDR3 protein. This table holds roughly 100,000 distinct CDR3 sequences, roughly 94% found once. With V trimmed by 0 bases and J by 1 base, 2 bases remained unmatched. CDR1 is LGHNA and CDR2 is YSLEER in the germline V gene. The CDR3 loop spans 16 amino acids. Whole-study findings and limits: Among people with Susac, CD8+ clonal expansion was greatest in TEMRA cells and active patients.

This clonotype originated in a human donor with Susac syndrome. The chain carries TRBV4-3 and TRBJ2-3; the match to TRBD2 covers 9 bases. Input material: CD8+ T cells from PBMCs. CDR3 sequence reads: CASSQEAGGRTDTQYF. The CDR3 DNA reads TGCGCCAGCAGCCAAGAGGCGGGGGGGCGCACAGATACGCAGTATTTT.